Listed here are 23 T cell receptor beta chains from one sample, sequenced in a study of blood T cell repertoires in COVID-19. The table came from immunoSEQ multiplex PCR; TCRdb's copy has only in-frame clones and leaves some out. The sample includes around 220,000 clones, about 84% of them seen just once. Sequencing input: PBMCs or T cells enriched from blood (not recorded which). The receptors come from a woman in her thirties or forties with acute COVID-19.

The CDR3 is CASSQFSEQFF. The DNA of the CDR3 is TGCGCCAGCAGCCAATTCTCTGAGCAGTTCTTC. The J gene is TRBJ2-1, the V gene TRBV4-3; D is undetermined. The length of the CDR3 is 11 residues. CDR1 is LGHNA and CDR2 is YSLEER in the germline V gene. The ends were cut back, 2 bases at V and 9 bases at J, with 5 bases in the middle.

This chain links TRBV6-6 with TRBJ2-1, with a weak D call TRBD2 (5 bases). CDR3 length: 15 amino acids. Deletions cut 7 bases from V and 12 bases from J, with 25 bases between. Per germline, CDR1 MNHNY and CDR2 SVGAGI (reference sequence). CDR3 residues: CASTPRGNGFWGQFF. CDR3 coding DNA: TGTGCCAGCACCCCCCGGGGAAACGGGTTTTGGGGGCAGTTCTTC.

The chain is built from TRBV27 and TRBJ1-2, with a possible D match to TRBD1 (5 bases). Germline values: CDR1 MNHEY, CDR2 SMNVEV (reference sequence). The CDR3 contains 12 residues. Trimming took 6 bases from V and 3 from J, leaving 8 bases between them. The CDR3 here is CASRGGDYGYTF. The CDR3, as DNA: TGTGCCAGCAGGGGGGGGGACTATGGCTACACCTTC.

The chain employs TRBV11-2 and TRBJ2-1; 10 nucleotides match TRBD1. The germline V gene encodes CDR1 SGHAT and CDR2 FQNNGV. With V trimmed by 5 bases and J by 4 bases, 5 bases remained unmatched. This CDR3 has 15 residues. For the CDR3, the DNA is TGTGCCAGCAGCCCCCGGGACAGGGGATACAATGAGCAGTTCTTC. It yields the protein CASSPRDRGYNEQFF.

The chain combines TRBV6-5 with TRBJ1-2; a weak D match, TRBD1 (5 bases). The CDR3 consists of 11 residues. Germline V gives CDR1 MNHEY, CDR2 SVGAGI. In DNA form, the CDR3 reads TGTGCTGGGGGGAGTAACTATGGCTACACCTTC. Amino acid sequence: CAGGSNYGYTF.

The chain is built from TRBV6-5 and TRBJ2-7; no clear D gene. The germline V gene encodes CDR1 MNHEY and CDR2 SVGAGI. The length of the CDR3 is 14 residues. V lost 4 bases and J lost 0, with 10 bases in between. CDR3 DNA: TGTGCCAGCAGTTCGAGGCAGAGCTCCTACGAGCAGTACTTC. It yields the protein CASSSRQSSYEQYF.

The V gene is TRBV6-1, the J gene TRBJ1-5; D ambiguous. V shed 2 bases and J shed 2 bases, with 10 bases lying between them. This CDR3 region has 15 residues. CDR1 is MNHNS and CDR2 is SASEGT in the germline V gene. Here the CDR3 DNA reads TGTGCCAGCAGTGAACGACGGGTAGGCAATCAGCCCCAGCATTTT. Amino acid sequence: CASSERRVGNQPQHF.

This chain connects TRBV20-1 to TRBJ1-4; no firm D call. Germline V lookup: CDR1 DFQATT, CDR2 SNEGSKA (reference sequence). The CDR3 loop spans 11 amino acids. V lost 1 base and J 8 bases, leaving 5 bases between the germline ends. CDR3 sequence: CSARGREKLFF. CDR3 DNA sequence: TGCAGTGCTAGAGGGCGGGAAAAACTGTTTTTT.

The chain recombines TRBV28 with TRBJ2-3; possibly TRBD2 for D (6 bases). V was trimmed by 5 bases and J by 6 bases, leaving 12 bases between them. Germline V CDR1 and CDR2: MDHEN, SYDVKM. The CDR3 consists of 13 residues. CDR3 bases: TGTGCCAGCAGTGCCCCTAGCGAGGATACGCAGTATTTT. Encoded protein: CASSAPSEDTQYF.

This chain links TRBV2 with TRBJ2-5; 12 positions match TRBD1. With V trimmed by 4 bases and J by 5 bases, 5 bases remained unmatched. From germline, CDR1 is SNHLY and CDR2 FYNNEI. The CDR3 length is 15 residues. The CDR3 loop reads CASSAGTGGRETQYF. The CDR3 bases are TGTGCCAGCAGTGCGGGGACAGGGGGCAGGGAGACCCAGTACTTC.

The J gene is TRBJ2-3, the V gene TRBV9; 9 nucleotides align to TRBD2. The V gene's germline CDR1 is SGDLS and CDR2 YYNGEE. V was clipped by 2 bases and J by 3 bases; unmatched bases: 7. The CDR3 is 16 residues long. The CDR3, as DNA: TGTGCCAGCAGCGTTCTAGCGGGGATGGAGACAGATACGCAGTATTTT. Translating gives CASSVLAGMETDTQYF. The entire variable domain, with the rest obtained from reference TRBV9 and TRBJ2-3, is as follows: DSGVTQTPKHLITATGQRVTLRCSPRSGDLSVYWYQQSLDQGLQFLIQYYNGEERAKGNILERFSAQQFPDLHSELNLSSLELGDSALYFCASSVLAGMETDTQYFGPGTRLTVL.

The V call is TRBV19, the J call TRBJ1-2; 7 bases align to TRBD1. CDR3 length: 14 residues. V lost 5 bases and J lost 3; bases outside the gene matches: 6. Germline V gene lookup returns CDR1 LNHDA and CDR2 SQIVND (reference sequence). The CDR3 loop reads CASSPGTAYYGYTF. DNA for the CDR3: TGTGCCAGTAGTCCCGGGACAGCATACTATGGCTACACCTTC.

The J gene is TRBJ2-7, the V gene TRBV7-2, with 7 positions matching TRBD1. With V trimmed by 5 bases and J by 4 bases, 8 bases remained unmatched. The CDR3 covers 14 residues. Germline V gene sequence: CDR1 SGHTA, CDR2 FQGNSA. The CDR3 DNA follows: TGTGCCAGCAGCGCATCCGGGACAGCATACGAGCAGTACTTC. Its protein product is CASSASGTAYEQYF.

This clone was counted only a few times. V and J are TRBV6-5 and TRBJ1-1, with 7 bases fitting TRBD1. Germline CDR1 MNHEY, CDR2 SVGAGI. The CDR3 has 14 residues. Trimming removed 7 bases from V and 8 bases from J; junction bases left unmatched: 13. The DNA of the CDR3 is TGTGCCAGCACCGCTCAGGGGGGTTATGCAGAAGCTTTCTTT. As protein: CASTAQGGYAEAFF.

The chain couples TRBV3-1 (or the pseudogene TRBV3-2) to TRBJ1-1; no clear D gene. This CDR3 is 14 amino acids long. The germline V and J ends were trimmed by 8 bases and 0 bases, with 13 bases remaining between them. Germline V gene data show CDR1 as LGHDT and CDR2 as YNNKEL (reference sequence). CDR3 in amino acids: CASPGGQVNTEAFF. For the CDR3, the DNA is TGTGCCAGCCCTGGAGGGCAGGTGAACACTGAAGCTTTCTTT.

The chain uses TRBV6-5 and TRBJ2-5; 12 positions match TRBD2. Germline trimming cut 10 bases from V and 4 bases from J; bases unmatched to any gene: 7. CDR3 length: 14 amino acids. Germline V CDR1 and CDR2: MNHEY, SVGAGI. The DNA of the CDR3 is TGTGCCATGGGAGAGGGACTAGCGGGAGAGACCCAGTACTTC. Translated, it gives CAMGEGLAGETQYF.

The chain has TRBV3-1 (or the pseudogene TRBV3-2) and TRBJ2-7, with TRBD1 matching 7 bases. V lost 2 bases, J lost 3 bases, and 4 bases stayed unmatched. The CDR3 runs to 14 residues. The V gene's germline CDR1 is LGHDT and CDR2 YNNKEL (reference sequence). CDR3 coding DNA: TGTGCCAGCAGCCAAACGACAGGGAACTACGAGCAGTACTTC. The encoded protein is CASSQTTGNYEQYF.

V and J are TRBV19 and TRBJ2-3, with 10 nucleotides matching TRBD1. With 5 bases clipped from V and 1 base from J, the junction kept 6 bases outside the gene matches. The CDR3 totals 16 residues. Germline values: CDR1 LNHDA, CDR2 SQIVND (reference sequence). The DNA of the CDR3 is TGTGCCAGTAGTGTCGGGACAGGGGAGGGCACAGATACGCAGTATTTT. It yields the protein CASSVGTGEGTDTQYF.

DNA for the CDR3: TGTGCCAGTAGTATAACGATAGGGGATAGCAATCAGCCCCAGCATTTT. It encodes CASSITIGDSNQPQHF. The V call is TRBV19, the J call TRBJ1-5; TRBD1 might be the D (5 bases). Germline values: CDR1 LNHDA, CDR2 SQIVND (reference sequence). The V gene lost 2 bases and the J gene lost 0 bases, with 11 bases spanning the gap. The CDR3 contains 16 residues. Supplemented by reference TRBV19 and TRBJ1-5, the full variable domain reads DGGITQSPKYLFRKEGQNVTLSCEQNLNHDAMYWYRQDPGQGLRLIYYSQIVNDFQKGDIAEGYSVSREKKESFPLTVTSAQKNPTAFYLCASSITIGDSNQPQHFGDGTRLSIL.

This chain connects TRBV9 to TRBJ1-1; possible D gene TRBD1, 6 bases. Trimming shortened V by 3 bases and J by 5 bases, and 14 bases separated the two germline ends. Germline CDR1 reads SGDLS; CDR2 reads YYNGEE. The CDR3 extends over 14 amino acids. CDR3 amino acids: CASSGTGFRTEAFF. The CDR3 DNA is TGTGCCAGCAGCGGTACAGGGTTTCGGACTGAAGCTTTCTTT.

V is TRBV7-6 and J is TRBJ1-2, with a tentative D call TRBD1 (5 bases). The CDR3 is 15 amino acids. Trimming stripped 5 bases from V and 6 bases from J, with 19 bases between. The germline V gene has CDR1 SGHVS and CDR2 FNYEAQ. CDR3 DNA: TGTGCCAGCAGCCGTCAACGGGGCAGGGAGGATGGCTACACCTTC. Protein sequence: CASSRQRGREDGYTF.

The J gene is TRBJ1-4, the V gene TRBV6-5, with TRBD1 identical over 8 bases. CDR3 length equals 15 residues. Per the germline V gene, CDR1 is MNHEY and CDR2 is SVGAGI. V shed 0 bases and J 6 bases; nucleotides not matched to a gene: 3. For the CDR3, the DNA is TGTGCCAGCAGTTACTCGATACAGGGGGATGAAAAACTGTTTTTT. Translating gives CASSYSIQGDEKLFF.

The V and J genes are TRBV9 and TRBJ2-3; perhaps TRBD2 as D (6 bases). Trimming pared 6 bases from V and 0 bases from J, leaving 14 bases between. The germline gives CDR1 SGDLS, CDR2 YYNGEE. The CDR3 runs 15 residues. CDR3 sequence: CASTLDGTSTDTQYF. The DNA for the CDR3 is TGTGCCAGCACCTTGGACGGGACTAGCACAGATACGCAGTATTTT. Together with reference TRBV9 and TRBJ2-3, the CDR3 gives the full variable domain: DSGVTQTPKHLITATGQRVTLRCSPRSGDLSVYWYQQSLDQGLQFLIQYYNGEERAKGNILERFSAQQFPDLHSELNLSSLELGDSALYFCASTLDGTSTDTQYFGPGTRLTVL.